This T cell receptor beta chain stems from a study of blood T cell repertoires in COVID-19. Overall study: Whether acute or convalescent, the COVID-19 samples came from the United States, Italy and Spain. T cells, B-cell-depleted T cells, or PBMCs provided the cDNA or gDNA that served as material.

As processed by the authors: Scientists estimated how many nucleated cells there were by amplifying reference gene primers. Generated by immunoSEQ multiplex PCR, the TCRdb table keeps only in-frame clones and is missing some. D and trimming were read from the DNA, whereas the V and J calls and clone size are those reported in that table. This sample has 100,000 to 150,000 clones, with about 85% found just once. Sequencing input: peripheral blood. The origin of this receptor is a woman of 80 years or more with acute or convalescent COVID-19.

The CDR3 protein is CASSHLGLSEKLFF. For the CDR3, the DNA is TGTGCCAGCAGCCATCTGGGGCTTAGTGAAAAACTGTTTTTT. The gene calls are TRBV4-2 and TRBJ1-4, with a tentative D call TRBD1 (5 bases). Trimming took 3 bases from V and 7 from J, leaving 12 bases between them. From germline, CDR1 is LGHNA and CDR2 YNFKEQ. CDR3 length equals 14 residues.